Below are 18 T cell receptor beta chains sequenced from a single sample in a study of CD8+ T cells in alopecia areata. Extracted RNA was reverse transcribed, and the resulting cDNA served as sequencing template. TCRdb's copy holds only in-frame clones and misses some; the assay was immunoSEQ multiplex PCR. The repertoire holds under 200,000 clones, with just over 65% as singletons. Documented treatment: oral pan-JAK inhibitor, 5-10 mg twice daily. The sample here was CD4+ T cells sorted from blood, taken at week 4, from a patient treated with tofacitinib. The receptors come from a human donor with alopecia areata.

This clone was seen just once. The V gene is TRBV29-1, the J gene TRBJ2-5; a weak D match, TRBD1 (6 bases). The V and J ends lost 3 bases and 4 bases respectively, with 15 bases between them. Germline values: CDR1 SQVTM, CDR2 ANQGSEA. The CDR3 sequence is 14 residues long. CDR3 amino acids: CSVDPAGVTETQYF. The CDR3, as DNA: TGCAGCGTTGACCCGGCAGGGGTCACAGAGACCCAGTACTTC.

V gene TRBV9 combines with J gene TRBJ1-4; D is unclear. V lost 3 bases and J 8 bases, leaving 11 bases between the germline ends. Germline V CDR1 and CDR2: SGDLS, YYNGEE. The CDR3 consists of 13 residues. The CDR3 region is CASSADGSEKLFF. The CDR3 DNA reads TGTGCCAGCAGCGCGGACGGGTCGGAAAAACTGTTTTTT.

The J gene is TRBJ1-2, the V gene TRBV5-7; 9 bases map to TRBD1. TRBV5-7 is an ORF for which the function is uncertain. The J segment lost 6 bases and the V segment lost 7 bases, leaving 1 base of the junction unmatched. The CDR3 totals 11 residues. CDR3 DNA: TGTGCCAGCGGACAGGGGCATGGCTACACCTTC. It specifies CASGQGHGYTF.

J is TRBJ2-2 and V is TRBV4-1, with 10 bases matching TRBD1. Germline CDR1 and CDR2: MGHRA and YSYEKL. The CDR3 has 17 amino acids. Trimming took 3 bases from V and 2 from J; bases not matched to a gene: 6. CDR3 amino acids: CASSHLATGGNTGELFF. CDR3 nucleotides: TGCGCCAGCAGCCATTTGGCGACAGGGGGCAACACCGGGGAGCTGTTTTTT.

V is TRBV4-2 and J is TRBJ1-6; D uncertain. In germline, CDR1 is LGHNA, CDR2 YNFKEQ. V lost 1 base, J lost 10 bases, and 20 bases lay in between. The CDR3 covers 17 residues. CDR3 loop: CASSQAASGPRGSPLHF. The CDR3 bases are TGTGCCAGCAGCCAAGCGGCGTCAGGCCCTCGTGGGTCACCCCTCCACTTT.

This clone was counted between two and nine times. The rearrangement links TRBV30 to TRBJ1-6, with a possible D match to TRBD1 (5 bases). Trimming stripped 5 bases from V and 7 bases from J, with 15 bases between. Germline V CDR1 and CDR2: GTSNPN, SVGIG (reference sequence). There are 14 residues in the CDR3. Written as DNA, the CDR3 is TGTGCCTGGGGAACAGGATCGCCGAATTCACCCCTCCACTTT. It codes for CAWGTGSPNSPLHF.

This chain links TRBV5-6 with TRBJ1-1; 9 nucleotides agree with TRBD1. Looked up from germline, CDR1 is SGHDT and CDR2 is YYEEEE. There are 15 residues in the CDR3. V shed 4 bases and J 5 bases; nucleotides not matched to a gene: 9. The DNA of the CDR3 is TGTGCCAGCAGCCCATCCGGGACAGGGTGGACTGAAGCTTTCTTT. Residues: CASSPSGTGWTEAFF.

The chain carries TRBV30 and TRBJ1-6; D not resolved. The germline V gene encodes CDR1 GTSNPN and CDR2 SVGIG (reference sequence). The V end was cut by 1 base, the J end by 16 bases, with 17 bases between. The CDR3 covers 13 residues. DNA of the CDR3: TGTGCCTGGAGTGCTCTACCCCAAATCCCTCTCCACTTT. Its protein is CAWSALPQIPLHF.

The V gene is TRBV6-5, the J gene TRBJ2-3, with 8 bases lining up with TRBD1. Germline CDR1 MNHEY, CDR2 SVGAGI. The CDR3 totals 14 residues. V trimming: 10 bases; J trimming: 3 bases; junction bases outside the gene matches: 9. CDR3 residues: CATTDRAGTDTQYF. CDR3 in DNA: TGTGCCACTACGGACAGGGCCGGTACAGATACGCAGTATTTT.

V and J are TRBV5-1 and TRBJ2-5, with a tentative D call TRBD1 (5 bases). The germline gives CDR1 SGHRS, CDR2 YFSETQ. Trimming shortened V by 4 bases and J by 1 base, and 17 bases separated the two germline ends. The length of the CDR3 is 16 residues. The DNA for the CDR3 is TGCGCCAGCAGCACCGACAGAGAAAAGTTCCAAGAGACCCAGTACTTC. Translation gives CASSTDREKFQETQYF.

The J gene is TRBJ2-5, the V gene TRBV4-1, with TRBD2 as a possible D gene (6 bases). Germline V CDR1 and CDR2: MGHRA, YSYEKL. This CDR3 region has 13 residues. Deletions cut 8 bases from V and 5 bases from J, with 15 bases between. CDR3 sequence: CASSRYGGETQYF. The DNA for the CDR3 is TGCGCCAGCTCCCGATACGGAGGGGAGACCCAGTACTTC.

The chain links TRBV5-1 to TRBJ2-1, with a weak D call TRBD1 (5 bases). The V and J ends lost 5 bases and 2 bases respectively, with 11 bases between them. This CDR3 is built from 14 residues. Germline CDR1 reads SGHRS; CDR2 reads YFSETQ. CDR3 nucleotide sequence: TGCGCCAGCAGTCAGCAGGGCACCTACAATGAGCAGTTCTTC. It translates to CASSQQGTYNEQFF.

The CDR3 DNA reads TGTGCCAGCAGCTTAGGGGACAGAGCGAACACCGGGGAGCTGTTTTTT. Protein: CASSLGDRANTGELFF. V gene TRBV7-9 combines with J gene TRBJ2-2, with 7 bases lining up with TRBD1. The CDR3 loop spans 16 amino acids. V lost 1 base and J lost 0; bases outside the gene matches: 2. Germline V gene lookup returns CDR1 SEHNR and CDR2 FQNEAQ (reference sequence).

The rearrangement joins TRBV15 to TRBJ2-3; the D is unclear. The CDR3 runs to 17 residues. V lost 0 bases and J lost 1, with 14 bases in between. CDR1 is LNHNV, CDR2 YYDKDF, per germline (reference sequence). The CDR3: CATSRDAFGEGTDTQYF. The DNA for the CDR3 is TGTGCCACCAGCAGAGATGCGTTTGGGGAAGGCACAGATACGCAGTATTTT.

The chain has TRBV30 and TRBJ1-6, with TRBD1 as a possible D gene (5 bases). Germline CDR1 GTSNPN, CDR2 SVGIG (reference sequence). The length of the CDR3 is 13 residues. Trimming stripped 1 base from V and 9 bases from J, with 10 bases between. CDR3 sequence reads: CAWSGQGGSPLHF. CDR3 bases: TGTGCCTGGAGTGGTCAGGGAGGTTCACCCCTCCACTTT.

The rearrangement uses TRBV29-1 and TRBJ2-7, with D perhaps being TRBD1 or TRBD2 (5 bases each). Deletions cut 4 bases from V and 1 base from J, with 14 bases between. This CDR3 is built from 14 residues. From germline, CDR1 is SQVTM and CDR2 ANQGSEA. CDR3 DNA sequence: TGCAGCGTTGGAGGATCGGGACGATCCTACGAGCAGTACTTC. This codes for CSVGGSGRSYEQYF.

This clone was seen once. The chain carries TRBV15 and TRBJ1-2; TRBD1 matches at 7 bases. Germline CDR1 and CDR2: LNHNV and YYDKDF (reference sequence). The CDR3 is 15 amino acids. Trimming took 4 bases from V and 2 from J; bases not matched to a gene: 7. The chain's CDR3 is CATSINRGSNYGYTF. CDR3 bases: TGTGCCACCAGCATCAACAGGGGATCGAACTATGGCTACACCTTC.

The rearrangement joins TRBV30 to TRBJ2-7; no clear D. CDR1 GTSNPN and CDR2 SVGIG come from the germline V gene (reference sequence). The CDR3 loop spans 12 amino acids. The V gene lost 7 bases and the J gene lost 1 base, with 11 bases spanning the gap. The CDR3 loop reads CASVGLSYEQYF. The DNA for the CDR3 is TGTGCCTCCGTTGGCCTTTCCTACGAGCAGTACTTC.